Below, 19 T cell receptor beta chains from the same sample are listed, as sequenced in a study of control samples from healthy donors and cancer patients. Clones were read by immunoSEQ multiplex PCR, and TCRdb kept only the in-frame ones, dropping some. The table lists around 30,000 clones, approximately 86% of them singletons. The sample comprised PBMCs. Receptors originate from a woman aged 40 to 50 with lung cancer.

This clone was seen more than once but under ten times. The rearrangement links TRBV5-6 to TRBJ1-6, with unresolved D. Trimming took 0 bases from V and 8 from J, leaving 6 bases between them. From germline, CDR1 is SGHDT and CDR2 YYEEEE. The CDR3 has 13 residues. The CDR3 region is CASSLDADSPLHF. Here the CDR3 DNA reads TGTGCCAGCAGCTTGGACGCTGATTCACCCCTCCACTTT.

The rearrangement uses TRBV6-5 and TRBJ1-2; D may be TRBD1 (6 bases). Trimming cost V 5 bases and J 4 bases, with 14 bases left between them. The germline V gene has CDR1 MNHEY and CDR2 SVGAGI. There are 14 residues in the CDR3. The CDR3 nucleotides read TGTGCCAGCAGTACATACAGGGATTTCTATGGCTACACCTTC. Translating it yields CASSTYRDFYGYTF.

The V call is TRBV9, the J call TRBJ2-1; TRBD2 aligns across 8 bases. V lost 3 bases and J lost 6; bases outside the gene matches: 8. The CDR3 runs 15 residues. CDR1 and CDR2 (germline): SGDLS, YYNGEE. CDR3 DNA: TGTGCCAGCAGCGCACGGGGGGGCTCGTTCAATGAGCAGTTCTTC. Its translation: CASSARGGSFNEQFF.

The chain joins TRBV5-1 to TRBJ1-6; a weak D match, TRBD1 (6 bases). Trimming cost V 2 bases and J 7 bases, with 7 bases left between them. Germline assignment: CDR1 SGHRS and CDR2 YFSETQ. This CDR3 has 13 amino acids. The CDR3 sequence is CASSLTGNSPLHF. For the CDR3, the DNA is TGCGCCAGCAGCTTAACAGGGAATTCACCCCTCCACTTT.

The J gene is TRBJ2-1, the V gene TRBV28, with 8 bases matching TRBD2. CDR1 is MDHEN, CDR2 SYDVKM, per germline. CDR3 size: 15 residues. Unmatched junction bases numbered 10, after V lost 5 bases and J lost 7 bases. CDR3 protein: CASSIQRTSPNEQFF. The CDR3 coding sequence is TGTGCCAGCAGTATACAAAGGACTAGCCCTAATGAGCAGTTCTTC.

This chain uses TRBV7-3 with TRBJ2-5; perhaps TRBD2 as D (6 bases). Per germline, CDR1 SGHTA and CDR2 FQGTGA. Trimming took off 4 bases at V and 1 base at J, with 7 bases between the two ends. The CDR3 has 13 amino acids. The CDR3 DNA sequence: TGTGCCAGCAGCTACGGGGGCCAAGAGACCCAGTACTTC. Translating it yields CASSYGGQETQYF.

The chain is built from TRBV27 and TRBJ1-1; D gene ambiguous. Deletions cut 4 bases from V and 8 bases from J, with 17 bases between. CDR1 is MNHEY and CDR2 is SMNVEV in the germline V gene (reference sequence). The CDR3 spans 14 residues. The CDR3 bases are TGTGCCAGCAGTTCGTCGACGGCTTACCGAGAAGCTTTCTTT. Its translation is CASSSSTAYREAFF.

The V gene is TRBV29-1, the J gene TRBJ1-3; D remains unclear. The CDR3 spans 14 residues. Looked up from germline, CDR1 is SQVTM and CDR2 is ANQGSEA. Trimming cost V 6 bases and J 0 bases, with 12 bases left between them. CDR3 nucleotides: TGCAGCGTCGCCGAATCTCGCTCTGGAAACACCATATATTTT. Its translation is CSVAESRSGNTIYF.

This rearrangement joins TRBV19 to TRBJ1-5; 9 nucleotides line up with TRBD1. The junction had 3 bases not matched to a gene; V was cut back by 1 base and J by 5 bases. CDR1 and CDR2 from the germline V gene are LNHDA and SQIVND (reference sequence). The CDR3 sequence is 15 residues long. The CDR3 coding sequence is TGTGCCAGTAGTATAGGGACAGGGGATGATCAGCCCCAGCATTTT. Translation: CASSIGTGDDQPQHF. The full variable domain, completed using reference TRBV19 and TRBJ1-5, is DGGITQSPKYLFRKEGQNVTLSCEQNLNHDAMYWYRQDPGQGLRLIYYSQIVNDFQKGDIAEGYSVSREKKESFPLTVTSAQKNPTAFYLCASSIGTGDDQPQHFGDGTRLSIL.

The rearrangement uses TRBV11-2 and TRBJ2-7, with TRBD1 matching 8 bases. The germline V gene encodes CDR1 SGHAT and CDR2 FQNNGV. The V gene end was trimmed by 5 bases and the J gene end by 0 bases; junction bases not matched to a gene: 6. The CDR3 is 15 residues long. CDR3 sequence reads: CASSRRTGTSYEQYF. The CDR3 nucleotides read TGTGCCAGCAGCCGACGGACAGGGACCTCCTACGAGCAGTACTTC.

The rearrangement joins TRBV10-3 to TRBJ2-1; the match to TRBD2 covers 9 bases. The CDR3 is 15 amino acids. CDR1 is ENHRY and CDR2 is SYGVKD in the germline V gene. The V segment lost 9 bases and the J segment 4 bases; nucleotides outside the gene matches: 10. The CDR3 sequence: CAINSGGLYYNEQFF. The CDR3 DNA follows: TGTGCCATAAATAGCGGGGGCCTTTATTACAATGAGCAGTTCTTC.

V and J are TRBV30 and TRBJ1-2; the match to TRBD1 covers 7 bases. Per germline, CDR1 GTSNPN and CDR2 SVGIG (reference sequence). The CDR3 loop spans 14 amino acids. The junction had 17 bases not matched to a gene; V was cut back by 4 bases and J by 12 bases. The CDR3 is CAWIRRQGVESHTF. The CDR3 DNA reads TGTGCCTGGATCCGTCGTCAGGGGGTTGAATCGCACACCTTC. The full variable domain, with the rest looked up from reference TRBV30 and TRBJ1-2, is SQTIHQWPATLVQPVGSPLSLECTVEGTSNPNLYWYRQAAGRGLQLLFYSVGIGQISSEVPQNLSASRPQDRQFILSSKKLLLSDSGFYLCAWIRRQGVESHTFGSGTRLTVV.

The genes are TRBV7-6 and TRBJ2-7; D possibly corresponds to TRBD2 (5 bases). The CDR3 covers 14 residues. Germline CDR1 is SGHVS and CDR2 is FNYEAQ. Trimming removed 1 base from V and 6 bases from J, with 13 bases in between. DNA for the CDR3: TGTGCCAGCAGCTTAGGGACTTCCCTTGGCGAGCAGTACTTC. As protein: CASSLGTSLGEQYF.

The genes are TRBV18 and TRBJ1-4; D ambiguous. The CDR3 runs to 16 residues. Trimming cost V 8 bases and J 2 bases, with 18 bases left between them. Germline V gene lookup returns CDR1 KGHSH and CDR2 LQKENI. The CDR3: CASRPGLGTTNEKLFF. The CDR3 DNA reads TGTGCCAGCCGCCCGGGCCTCGGAACCACTAATGAAAAACTGTTTTTT.

V and J are TRBV11-2 and TRBJ1-6, with TRBD1 identical over 8 bases. V was clipped by 5 bases and J by 8 bases; unmatched bases: 8. CDR1 is SGHAT, CDR2 FQNNGV, per germline. This CDR3 has 15 residues. The CDR3: CASSSQGQGYSPLHF. The CDR3 DNA follows: TGTGCCAGCAGCAGTCAAGGACAGGGCTATTCACCCCTCCACTTT.

This rearrangement joins TRBV9 to TRBJ1-2, with D hard to call. CDR1 is SGDLS, CDR2 YYNGEE, per germline. The CDR3 loop spans 15 amino acids. V lost 1 base to trimming and J lost 5 bases, with 15 bases between them. The CDR3 region has the DNA TGTGCCAGCAGCGTAAACTCAGGAGGGCCTTATGGCTACACCTTC. This encodes CASSVNSGGPYGYTF.

The chain carries TRBV30 and TRBJ2-5; D is undetermined. Germline V gene lookup returns CDR1 GTSNPN and CDR2 SVGIG (reference sequence). The CDR3 has 11 amino acids. Trimming took 7 bases from V and 5 from J, leaving 11 bases between them. CDR3 sequence (DNA): TGTGCCTTAGGGCTAGGGGAGACCCAGTACTTC. Protein product: CALGLGETQYF.

The V and J genes are TRBV11-2 and TRBJ2-3; D uncertain. This CDR3 has 12 residues. In germline, CDR1 is SGHAT, CDR2 FQNNGV. With 3 bases removed from V and 5 bases from J, the gap between germline ends came to 6 bases. The CDR3 is CASSLIQDTQYF. The CDR3 DNA follows: TGTGCCAGCAGCTTGATACAAGATACGCAGTATTTT.

The chain uses TRBV30 and TRBJ2-7; D unresolved. This CDR3 has 14 residues. V shed 1 base and J shed 1 base, with 11 bases lying between them. Germline loops: CDR1 GTSNPN, CDR2 SVGIG (reference sequence). CDR3 sequence reads: CAWSGRPPSYEQYF. In nucleotides, the CDR3 is TGTGCCTGGAGTGGTCGACCGCCTTCCTACGAGCAGTACTTC.